The 17 T cell receptor beta chains below all came from one sample that was sequenced in a study of beta chain features in type 1 diabetes. Findings and caveats of the study: When Type 1 diabetes patients were examined, their TCRB CDR3s proved moderately but significantly shorter in all four CD4+ subsets.

Their target antigens are unknown. As every portion of the isolated RNA was reverse transcribed, the sequencing read expressed TCRB transcripts. Sequencing was performed with immunoSEQ multiplex PCR; in TCRdb, only in-frame clones are kept and a portion is missing. Of under 300,000 clones in the sample, about 23% were seen once. Sequencing input: naive CD4+ T cells from blood. The source of these receptors is a young woman with type 1 diabetes.

The gene calls are TRBV9 and TRBJ1-3, with D perhaps TRBD1 (5 bases). CDR3 length: 13 amino acids. The V and J ends lost 6 bases and 3 bases respectively, with 10 bases between them. CDR1 is SGDLS, CDR2 YYNGEE, per germline. This chain's CDR3 is CASKKGLGNTIYF. CDR3 in DNA: TGTGCCAGCAAAAAGGGGCTTGGAAACACCATATATTTT.

This clone was detected only a few times. The rearrangement joins TRBV29-1 to TRBJ2-1; 11 bases are a match to TRBD1. The CDR3 contains 15 residues. V lost 6 bases, J lost 7 bases, and 11 bases stayed unmatched. Germline V gene data show CDR1 as SQVTM and CDR2 as ANQGSEA. The CDR3 nucleotides are TGCAGCGTCGCTATAGGACAGGGGGCTTGGAATGAGCAGTTCTTC. Translating gives CSVAIGQGAWNEQFF.

The chain couples TRBV29-1 to TRBJ2-2; TRBD1 might be the D (6 bases). The CDR3 is 14 amino acids. V dropped 4 bases and J dropped 0 bases, with 9 bases sitting between them. Per the germline V gene, CDR1 is SQVTM and CDR2 is ANQGSEA. The CDR3 DNA reads TGCAGCGTTGGTCCAGGGGCGAACACCGGGGAGCTGTTTTTT. Its translation: CSVGPGANTGELFF.

This clone was detected a few times. The chain employs TRBV6-5 and TRBJ2-5, with a tentative D call TRBD1 (5 bases). Per germline, CDR1 MNHEY and CDR2 SVGAGI. V lost 4 bases to trimming and J lost 1 base, with 7 bases between them. This CDR3 has 13 amino acids. CDR3: CASSSTAQETQYF. In DNA, the CDR3 is TGTGCCAGCAGTTCGACAGCCCAAGAGACCCAGTACTTC.

This clone was detected a few times. The rearrangement joins TRBV11-1 to TRBJ2-7; 8 nucleotides align to TRBD1. The V gene's germline CDR1 is SGHAT and CDR2 FQDESV (reference sequence). There are 15 residues in the CDR3. J was trimmed by 2 bases and V by 4 bases; bases with no gene match: 7. The CDR3 region has the DNA TGTGCCAGCAGCTACGGACAGGGACTCCCCTACGAGCAGTACTTC. Amino acid sequence: CASSYGQGLPYEQYF.

This clone occurred a few times. This sequence joins TRBV15 and TRBJ2-3; D not certain. V lost 0 bases to trimming and J lost 6 bases, with 13 bases between them. This CDR3 spans 15 amino acids. Germline CDR1 and CDR2: LNHNV and YYDKDF (reference sequence). CDR3 in DNA: TGTGCCACCAGCAGAGATGCGATCCTTGTGGATACGCAGTATTTT. This encodes CATSRDAILVDTQYF.

The genes are TRBV5-1 and TRBJ2-1, with TRBD2 matching 7 bases. Germline V gene sequence: CDR1 SGHRS, CDR2 YFSETQ. The CDR3 sequence is 18 residues long. V was pared by 0 bases and J by 9 bases, with 18 bases of the junction left unmatched. The CDR3 here is CASSLAGRIGSGGSEQFF. DNA of the CDR3: TGCGCCAGCAGCTTGGCCGGGCGAATCGGGTCCGGGGGGAGTGAGCAGTTCTTC.

Only one count was recorded for this clone. CDR3 amino acids: CASTAGAGLNTEAFF. The CDR3, as DNA: TGTGCCAGCACCGCCGGCGCAGGGTTGAACACTGAAGCTTTCTTT. The rearrangement uses TRBV6-5 and TRBJ1-1; D possibly corresponds to TRBD1 (5 bases). The germline V gene encodes CDR1 MNHEY and CDR2 SVGAGI. The CDR3 consists of 15 residues. The V and J ends lost 7 bases and 0 bases respectively, with 15 bases between them.

This clone has a handful of counts. The chain has TRBV15 and TRBJ2-5; possibly TRBD1 for D (5 bases). The V gene lost 0 bases and the J gene lost 2 bases, with 10 bases spanning the gap. The germline CDR1 and CDR2 sequences are LNHNV and YYDKDF (reference sequence). This CDR3 has 15 residues. The CDR3 bases are TGTGCCACCAGCAGAGATCCCAGGGCTCAAGAGACCCAGTACTTC. It codes for CATSRDPRAQETQYF.

This clone was seen a few times. The chain is built from TRBV29-1 and TRBJ2-1; tentative D call: TRBD2 (6 bases). Trimming pared 6 bases from V and 6 bases from J, leaving 12 bases between. The CDR3 contains 12 residues. Germline V CDR1 and CDR2: SQVTM, ANQGSEA. The CDR3 region has the DNA TGCAGCGTCAGATTGGGGGGCAATGAGCAGTTCTTC. This encodes CSVRLGGNEQFF.

The table lists this clone with a few counts. The V and J genes are TRBV25-1 and TRBJ2-1, with 11 bases lining up with TRBD2. The V gene's germline CDR1 is MGHDK and CDR2 SYGVNS. The CDR3 has 17 amino acids. After removal of 0 bases from V and 8 bases from J, the junction contained 9 bases not matched to a gene. The chain's CDR3 is CASSEYSLAGGLDEQFF. CDR3 DNA sequence: TGTGCCAGCAGTGAATATAGCCTAGCGGGAGGTTTGGATGAGCAGTTCTTC.

This clone was detected a few times. This rearrangement joins TRBV27 to TRBJ2-7; D call uncertain. Trimming took 6 bases from V and 2 from J, leaving 11 bases between them. The CDR3 is made up of 13 amino acids. Germline V gives CDR1 MNHEY, CDR2 SMNVEV (reference sequence). The DNA for the CDR3 is TGTGCCAGCAGGCCTAGTCCCCCCTACGAGCAGTACTTC. Its protein is CASRPSPPYEQYF.

CDR3 coding DNA: TGTGCTAGTGGACAAACAGAGAACACTGAAGCTTTCTTT. Translation: CASGQTENTEAFF. The V call is TRBV12-5, the J call TRBJ1-1, with D unresolved. V shed 6 bases and J shed 1 base, with 9 bases lying between them. Germline V gene lookup returns CDR1 LGHNT and CDR2 FRNRAP. This CDR3 comprises 13 residues.

Only a few counts were recorded for this clone. This chain joins TRBV18 and TRBJ1-5, with D hard to call. The CDR3 contains 13 residues. Germline-derived CDR1 and CDR2 are KGHSH and LQKENI. Trimming took 6 bases from V and 5 from J, leaving 11 bases between them. In nucleotides, the CDR3 is TGTGCCAGCTCGCAGAACGGGGATCAGCCCCAGCATTTT. It yields the protein CASSQNGDQPQHF. Full variable domain (outside the CDR3, taken from reference TRBV18 and TRBJ1-5): NAGVMQNPRHLVRRRGQEARLRCSPMKGHSHVYWYRQLPEEGLKFMVYLQKENIIDESGMPKERFSAEFPKEGPSILRIQQVVRGDSAAYFCASSQNGDQPQHFGDGTRLSIL.

This chain uses TRBV14 with TRBJ2-5; 14 positions match TRBD2. V lost 3 bases to trimming and J lost 3 bases; unmatched junction nucleotides: 3. The CDR3 is 16 amino acids. CDR1 is SGHDN and CDR2 is FVKESK in the germline V gene. The CDR3 sequence: CASSHGLAGGKETQYF. Here the CDR3 DNA reads TGTGCCAGCAGCCATGGACTAGCGGGAGGAAAAGAGACCCAGTACTTC.

With respect to this clone: Germline is not matched at one junction end, which may reflect a read error. The gene calls are TRBV19 and TRBJ2-7; 8 positions agree with TRBD1. Germline V gene data show CDR1 as LNHDA and CDR2 as SQIVND (reference sequence). CDR3 length: 15 residues. CDR3 sequence: CASSVDRGPSYEQYF. The CDR3 DNA sequence: TGTGCCAGTAGTGTAGACAGGGGTCCCTCCTACGAGCAGTACTTC.

This clone showed up just a few times. J is TRBJ1-5 and V is TRBV4-1; D uncertain. V lost 0 bases and J 7 bases, leaving 10 bases between the germline ends. Germline values: CDR1 MGHRA, CDR2 YSYEKL. This CDR3 is 14 amino acids long. The CDR3 spells CASSQDSVNQPQHF. The CDR3 DNA reads as TGCGCCAGCAGCCAAGATTCAGTCAACCAGCCCCAGCATTTT.